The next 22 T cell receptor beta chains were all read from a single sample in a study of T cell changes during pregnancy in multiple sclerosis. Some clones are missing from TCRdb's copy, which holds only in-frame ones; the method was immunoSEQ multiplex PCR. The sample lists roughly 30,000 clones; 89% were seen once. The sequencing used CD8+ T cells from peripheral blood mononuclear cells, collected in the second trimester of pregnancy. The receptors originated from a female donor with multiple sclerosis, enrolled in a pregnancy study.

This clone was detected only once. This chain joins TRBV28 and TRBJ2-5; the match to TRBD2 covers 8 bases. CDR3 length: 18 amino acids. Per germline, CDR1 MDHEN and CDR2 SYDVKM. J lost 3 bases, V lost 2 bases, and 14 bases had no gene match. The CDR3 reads CASSLEEISGVDEETQYF. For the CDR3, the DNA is TGTGCCAGCAGTTTAGAGGAGATTAGCGGGGTAGATGAAGAGACCCAGTACTTC.

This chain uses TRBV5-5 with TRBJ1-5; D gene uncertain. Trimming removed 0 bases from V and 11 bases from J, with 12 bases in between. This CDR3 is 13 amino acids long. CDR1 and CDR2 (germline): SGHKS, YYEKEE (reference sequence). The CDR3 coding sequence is TGTGCCAGCAGCTTGGTGGGGAGCCGGGCCCAGCATTTT. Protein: CASSLVGSRAQHF.

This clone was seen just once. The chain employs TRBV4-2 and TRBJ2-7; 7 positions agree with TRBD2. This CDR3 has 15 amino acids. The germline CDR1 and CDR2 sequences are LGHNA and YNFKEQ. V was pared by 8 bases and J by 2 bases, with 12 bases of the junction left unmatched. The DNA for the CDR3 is TGTGCCAGCGGTGTCTTCGCGGGAGCGGCCTACGAGCAGTACTTC. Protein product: CASGVFAGAAYEQYF.

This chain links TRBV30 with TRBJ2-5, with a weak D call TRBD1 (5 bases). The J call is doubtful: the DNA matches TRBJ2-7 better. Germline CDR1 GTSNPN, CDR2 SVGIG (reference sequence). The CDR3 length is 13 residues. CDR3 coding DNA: TGTGCCTGGATGGGGCCGACCTCCTACGAGCAGTACTTC. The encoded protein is CAWMGPTSYEQYF.

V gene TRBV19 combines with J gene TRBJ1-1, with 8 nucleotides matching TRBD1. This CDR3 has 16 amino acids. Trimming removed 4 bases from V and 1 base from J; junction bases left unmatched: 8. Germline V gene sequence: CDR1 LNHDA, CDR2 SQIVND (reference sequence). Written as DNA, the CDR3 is TGTGCCAGTAGTAGACAGACAGGGGTTGAGAACACTGAAGCTTTCTTT. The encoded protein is CASSRQTGVENTEAFF.

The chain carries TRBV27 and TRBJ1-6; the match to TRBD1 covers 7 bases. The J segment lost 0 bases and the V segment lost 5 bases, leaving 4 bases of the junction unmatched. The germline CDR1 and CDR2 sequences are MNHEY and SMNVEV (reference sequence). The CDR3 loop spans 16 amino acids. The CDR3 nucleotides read TGTGCCAGCAGTCTACGACAGGGCTCCTATAATTCACCCCTCCACTTT. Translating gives CASSLRQGSYNSPLHF.

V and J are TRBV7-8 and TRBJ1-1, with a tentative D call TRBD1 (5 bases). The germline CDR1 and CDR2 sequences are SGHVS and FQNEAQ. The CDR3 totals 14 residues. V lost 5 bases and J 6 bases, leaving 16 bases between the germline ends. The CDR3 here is CASSTSRQSPEAFF. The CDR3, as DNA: TGTGCCAGCAGCACTTCCCGACAGTCGCCTGAAGCTTTCTTT.

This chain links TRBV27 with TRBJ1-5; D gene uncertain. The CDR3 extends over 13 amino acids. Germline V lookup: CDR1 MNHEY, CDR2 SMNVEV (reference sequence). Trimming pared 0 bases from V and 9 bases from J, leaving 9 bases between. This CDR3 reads CASSLSITSPQHF. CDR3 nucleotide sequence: TGTGCCAGCAGTTTATCGATCACTTCGCCCCAGCATTTT.

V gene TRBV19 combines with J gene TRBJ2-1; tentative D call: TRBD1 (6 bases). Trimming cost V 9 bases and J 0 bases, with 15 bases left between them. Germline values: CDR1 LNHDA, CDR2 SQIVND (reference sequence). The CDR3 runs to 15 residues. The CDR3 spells CASRQGSSSYNEQFF. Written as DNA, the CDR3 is TGTGCCAGCAGGCAGGGGTCTAGCTCCTACAATGAGCAGTTCTTC.

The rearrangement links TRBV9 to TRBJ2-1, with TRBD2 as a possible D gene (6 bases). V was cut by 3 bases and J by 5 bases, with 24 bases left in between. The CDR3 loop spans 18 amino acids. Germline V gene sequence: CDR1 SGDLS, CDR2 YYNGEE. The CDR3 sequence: CASSEGRLGAETNNEQFF. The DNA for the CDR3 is TGTGCCAGCAGCGAGGGGAGGCTAGGTGCGGAAACTAACAATGAGCAGTTCTTC.

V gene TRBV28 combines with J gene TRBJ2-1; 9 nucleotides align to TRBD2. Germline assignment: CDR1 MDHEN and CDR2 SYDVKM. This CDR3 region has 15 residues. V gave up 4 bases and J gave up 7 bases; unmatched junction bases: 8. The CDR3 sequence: CASSSPASGKNEQFF. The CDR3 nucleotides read TGTGCCAGCAGTTCCCCGGCTAGCGGGAAGAATGAGCAGTTCTTC.

The CDR3: CASSAGGYEQYF. Here the CDR3 DNA reads TGTGCCAGCAGTGCAGGGGGGTACGAGCAGTACTTC. The V call is TRBV27, the J call TRBJ2-7, with D possibly matching TRBD1 (7 bases). The CDR3 spans 12 residues. CDR1 and CDR2 from the germline V gene are MNHEY and SMNVEV (reference sequence). Trimming took off 5 bases at V and 4 bases at J, with 9 bases between the two ends.

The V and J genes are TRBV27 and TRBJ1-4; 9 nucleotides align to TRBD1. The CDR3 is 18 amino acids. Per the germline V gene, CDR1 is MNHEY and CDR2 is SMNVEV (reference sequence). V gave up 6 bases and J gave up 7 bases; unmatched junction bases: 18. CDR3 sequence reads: CASRPTGGPTDFGEKLFF. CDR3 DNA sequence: TGTGCCAGCAGACCAACAGGGGGCCCTACGGATTTTGGTGAAAAACTGTTTTTT.

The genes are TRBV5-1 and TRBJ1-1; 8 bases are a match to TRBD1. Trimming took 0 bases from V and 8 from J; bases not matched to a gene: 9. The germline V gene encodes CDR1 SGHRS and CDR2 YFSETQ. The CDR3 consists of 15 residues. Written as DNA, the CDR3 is TGCGCCAGCAGCTTGGCGAAATCTAGGGACAGGGAAGCTTTCTTT. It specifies CASSLAKSRDREAFF.

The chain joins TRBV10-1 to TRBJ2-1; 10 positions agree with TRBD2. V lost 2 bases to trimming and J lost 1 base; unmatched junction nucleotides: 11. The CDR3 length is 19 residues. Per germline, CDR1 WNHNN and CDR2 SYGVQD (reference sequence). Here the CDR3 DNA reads TGCGCCAGCAGTGAGATGACTAGCGGGCCGGAGCAATCCTACAATGAGCAGTTCTTC. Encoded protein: CASSEMTSGPEQSYNEQFF.

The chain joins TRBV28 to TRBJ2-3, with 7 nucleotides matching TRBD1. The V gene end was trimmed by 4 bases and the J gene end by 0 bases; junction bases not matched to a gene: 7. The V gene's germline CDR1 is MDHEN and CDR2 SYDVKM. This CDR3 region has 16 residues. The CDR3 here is CASSSIYRGSTDTQYF. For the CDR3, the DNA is TGTGCCAGCAGTTCGATCTACAGGGGTAGCACAGATACGCAGTATTTT.

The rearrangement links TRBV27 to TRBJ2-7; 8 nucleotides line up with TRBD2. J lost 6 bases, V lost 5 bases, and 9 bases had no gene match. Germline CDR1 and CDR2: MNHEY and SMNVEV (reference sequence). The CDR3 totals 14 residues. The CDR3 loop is CASSPAGTRAEQYF. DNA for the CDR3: TGTGCCAGCAGTCCCGCCGGGACTAGAGCCGAGCAGTACTTC.

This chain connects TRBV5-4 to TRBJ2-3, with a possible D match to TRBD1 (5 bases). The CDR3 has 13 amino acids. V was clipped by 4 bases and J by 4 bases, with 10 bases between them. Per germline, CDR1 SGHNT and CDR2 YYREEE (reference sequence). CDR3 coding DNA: TGTGCCAGCAGCCGCAGGGAAGCAGATACGCAGTATTTT. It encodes CASSRREADTQYF.

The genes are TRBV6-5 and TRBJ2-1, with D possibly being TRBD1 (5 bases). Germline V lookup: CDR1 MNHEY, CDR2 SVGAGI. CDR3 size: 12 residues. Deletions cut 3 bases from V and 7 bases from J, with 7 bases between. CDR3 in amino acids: CASSYKGNEQFF. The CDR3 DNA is TGTGCCAGCAGTTATAAGGGGAATGAGCAGTTCTTC.

CDR3 DNA sequence: TGTGCCAGCAGTACAGGGGCAGGGGAGACCCAGTACTTC. Amino acids: CASSTGAGETQYF. The chain joins TRBV27 to TRBJ2-5; 7 bases align to TRBD1. Germline-derived CDR1 and CDR2 are MNHEY and SMNVEV (reference sequence). The CDR3 has 13 residues. Trimming cost V 5 bases and J 5 bases; bases outside gene matches: 5.

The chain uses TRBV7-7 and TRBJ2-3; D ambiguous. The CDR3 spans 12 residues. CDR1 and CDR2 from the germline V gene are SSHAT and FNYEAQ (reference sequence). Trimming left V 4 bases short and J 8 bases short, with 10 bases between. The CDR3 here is CASSSDQVTQYF. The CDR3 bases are TGTGCCAGCAGCTCTGACCAGGTTACGCAGTATTTT.

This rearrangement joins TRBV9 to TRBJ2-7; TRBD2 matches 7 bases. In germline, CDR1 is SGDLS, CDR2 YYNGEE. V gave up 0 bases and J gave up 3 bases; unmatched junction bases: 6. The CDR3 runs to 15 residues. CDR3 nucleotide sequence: TGTGCCAGCAGCGTAGACGGGGCGGGAGTCTACGAGCAGTACTTC. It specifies CASSVDGAGVYEQYF.